A selection of T cell receptor beta chains follows, all from one sample in a study of early T cells in non-severe SARS-CoV-2 infection. Each CDR3 protein gets one entry after TCRdb re-called the 5' RACE reads with MiXCR. This table has 90,000 to 130,000 distinct CDR3 sequences, about 12% appearing once. Sequenced: whole blood. The receptors shown here come from an adult who was a healthcare worker with PCR-confirmed SARS-CoV-2 infection or an uninfected control (not recorded which). CDR3s include the opening cysteine and the closing phenylalanine or tryptophan. The order of the fields is J gene, D gene, clone size, V gene, CDR3 DNA, CDR3 protein. A D gene is named only where the DNA matches it firmly. The size field is filled for only some rows; it gives once, few, many or a size class.

>TRBJ2-1|TRBD2|many|TRBV13
TGTGCCAGCGCAGTTTGGACTAGCGGGAGTGTTTCTGCGAATGAGCAGTTCTTC
CASAVWTSGSVSANEQFF
>TRBJ2-3|TRBD1|.|TRBV7-8
TGTGCCAGCAGCTACTCGGGACAGGGGTATGGTGTGGCAGATACGCAGTATTTT
CASSYSGQGYGVADTQYF
>TRBJ1-1|TRBD1|many|TRBV12-5
TGTGCTAGTGGTTTGGTGGAAAAGGGGGCGGCAGGCATGAACACTGAAGCTTTCTTT
CASGLVEKGAAGMNTEAFF
>TRBJ1-1|.|few|TRBV12-3/TRBV12-4
TGTGCCAGCAGTTTCCTCACTGAAGCTTTCTTT
CASSFLTEAFF
>TRBJ2-3|TRBD2|.|TRBV5-4
TGTGCCAGCAGCATATCCCCGACGGCGCGGGGGGTCGATACGCAGTATTTT
CASSISPTARGVDTQYF
>TRBJ2-1|TRBD1|.|TRBV29-1
TGCAGCGTTGGACAACAGGGGGCTTGGAATGAGCAGTTCTTC
CSVGQQGAWNEQFF
>TRBJ2-1|TRBD2|.|TRBV27
TGTGCCAGCAGTTTATCCAGCGGGGGGGTCGATGAGCAGTTCTTC
CASSLSSGGVDEQFF
>TRBJ1-4|.|.|TRBV9
TGTGCCAGCAGCGTAGGTCGGACAGCGAACAATGAAAAACTGTTTTTT
CASSVGRTANNEKLFF
>TRBJ2-2|TRBD2|few|TRBV7-3
TGTGCCAGCAGCTTTAGCGGGGGGAACACCGGGGAGCTGTTTTTT
CASSFSGGNTGELFF
>TRBJ1-1|.|few|TRBV7-9
TGTGCCAGCAGCTTGCCCGGAGGGCTAGTTGAAGCTTTCTTT
CASSLPGGLVEAFF
>TRBJ2-1|.|.|TRBV12-5
TGTGCTAGTGGTCCCACCGACGGTAGGGCTTACAATGAGCAGTTCTTC
CASGPTDGRAYNEQFF
>TRBJ2-5|.|many|TRBV20-1
TGCAGTGCTAGACTTACAGCCACGGAGACCCAGTACTTC
CSARLTATETQYF
>TRBJ1-6|TRBD1|.|TRBV6-6
TGTGCCAGCAGTTCCAGGGGGGCCAGCTATAATTCACCCCTCCACTTT
CASSSRGASYNSPLHF
>TRBJ1-6|TRBD1|many|TRBV27
TGTGCCAGCAGTACGATGAGGACAGGGGGCGCCTCTAATTCACCCCTCCACTTT
CASSTMRTGGASNSPLHF
>TRBJ2-1|TRBD1|.|TRBV6-5
TGTGCCAGCAGTTACTCCGGGACAGGGGTAAATGAGCAGTTCTTC
CASSYSGTGVNEQFF
>TRBJ2-3|TRBD2|few|TRBV20-1
TGCAGTGCTAGAGCCTTTTCAGCGGGGGGGCCGGCAGATACGCAGTATTTT
CSARAFSAGGPADTQYF
>TRBJ1-5|.|few|TRBV9
TGTGCCAGCAGCGCCCCCCCGTCGGTGATGCCCCAGCATTTT
CASSAPPSVMPQHF
>TRBJ2-3|.|many|TRBV7-8
TGTGCCAGCAGCTTAAGTGCGGGAAGGGCAGATACGCAGTATTTT
CASSLSAGRADTQYF
>TRBJ1-1|.|many|TRBV11-3
TGTGCCAGCAGCCTAGAGGGCAGGAACACTGAAGCTTTCTTT
CASSLEGRNTEAFF
>TRBJ1-2|.|few|TRBV5-1
TGCGCCAGCAGCTTCGGCGAGGAATCAGGCTACACCTTC
CASSFGEESGYTF
>TRBJ2-2|.|.|TRBV11-2
TGTGCCAGCAGCTCGCTTTTCGGAGGGGAGCTGTTTTTT
CASSSLFGGELFF
>TRBJ2-1|.|few|TRBV11-2
TGTGCCAGCAGCCCAGGACTAAAGGGTCGGGGTGAGCAGTTCTTC
CASSPGLKGRGEQFF
>TRBJ2-5|TRBD2|many|TRBV20-1
TGCAGTGCTCCTATAGCGGGGCTGCAGCAAGAGACCCAGTACTTC
CSAPIAGLQQETQYF
>TRBJ1-5|TRBD1|few|TRBV20-1
TGCAGTGCTAGGGGGGACAGGGGTCAGCCCCAGCATTTT
CSARGDRGQPQHF
>TRBJ1-1|TRBD1|many|TRBV11-2
TGTGCCAGCAGCTCCTTGAGAACAGGGGAGGGCACTGAAGCTTTCTTT
CASSSLRTGEGTEAFF
>TRBJ1-1|.|many|TRBV27
TGTGCCAGCAGTTTATCGTGGCGGTCGGGGGACACTGAAGCTTTCTTT
CASSLSWRSGDTEAFF
>TRBJ2-5|.|many|TRBV5-4
TGTGCCAGCAGCCTCAAAGCAGAGACCCAGTACTTC
CASSLKAETQYF
>TRBJ1-2|.|many|TRBV12-3/TRBV12-4
TGTGCCAGCAGTTTTAGAGATTGGTCAAGAGGCTACACCTTC
CASSFRDWSRGYTF
>TRBJ1-5|.|many|TRBV6-1
TGTGCCAGCCGCCGGGTTAGCAATCAGCCCCAGCATTTT
CASRRVSNQPQHF
>TRBJ2-1|.|many|TRBV15
TGTGCCACCAGCAGAGACCAGCCCGGTTGGGTTACCCCCTACTACAATGAGCAGTTCTTC
CATSRDQPGWVTPYYNEQFF
>TRBJ2-1|.|many|TRBV6-6
TGTGCCAGCAGTTACTGGGACATTAACAATGAGCAGTTCTTC
CASSYWDINNEQFF
>TRBJ2-5|TRBD2|many|TRBV10-2
TGCGCCAGCAGTGAGCCGGGACTAGCGGCGTACTTC
CASSEPGLAAYF
>TRBJ1-1|.|.|TRBV11-1
TGTGCCAGCAGCTTCCGGGGCGGAGGGACTGAAGCTTTCTTT
CASSFRGGGTEAFF
>TRBJ2-1|.|.|TRBV12-3/TRBV12-4
TGTGCCAGCAGCGCGGGCAGGGGCACCTACAATGAGCAGTTCTTC
CASSAGRGTYNEQFF
>TRBJ2-7|TRBD1|many|TRBV3-1
TGTGCCAGCAGCCAAGATCCCGGGACAGGGGCCTACGAGCAGTACTTC
CASSQDPGTGAYEQYF
>TRBJ2-3|TRBD2|many|TRBV7-3
TGTGCCAGCAGCCCGGGGGGGACAGATACGCAGTATTTT
CASSPGGTDTQYF
>TRBJ1-5|.|many|TRBV18
TGTGCCAGCTCCGGCTGGACCGATCAGCCCCAGCATTTT
CASSGWTDQPQHF
>TRBJ2-2|.|many|TRBV5-4
TGTGCCAGCAGGAACGAAGGGGAGCTGTTTTTT
CASRNEGELFF
>TRBJ1-3|.|many|TRBV20-1
TGCAGTGCTAGACCCCATCGACAGGGAAACACCATATATTTT
CSARPHRQGNTIYF
>TRBJ2-1|.|many|TRBV11-1
TGTGCCAGCAGCTTATCGTGGCTCCACAATGAGCAGTTCTTC
CASSLSWLHNEQFF
>TRBJ1-5|.|few|TRBV28
TGTGCCAGCATCCCTGGGCTAGATCAGCCCCAGCATTTT
CASIPGLDQPQHF
>TRBJ2-2|TRBD1|many|TRBV5-1
TGCGCCAGCAGCTTGGAACCCGGGACAGGGTCCAACACCGGGGAGCTGTTTTTT
CASSLEPGTGSNTGELFF
>TRBJ2-7|TRBD1|.|TRBV3-1
TGTGCCAGCAGCCAGGGGACAGGGGGCCTTAACGAGCAGTACTTC
CASSQGTGGLNEQYF
>TRBJ1-5|TRBD1|few|TRBV6-6
TGTGCCAGCACCACTCCCCGGACAGGGCCCCGATATAGCAATCAGCCCCAGCATTTT
CASTTPRTGPRYSNQPQHF
>TRBJ2-3|TRBD2|few|TRBV20-1
TGCAGTGCTCCAAGGACTAGCGGGAGGGCGACCACAGATACGCAGTATTTT
CSAPRTSGRATTDTQYF
>TRBJ1-2|.|many|TRBV7-9
TGTGCCAGCAGCTTAGCGCATTCATATGGCTACACCTTC
CASSLAHSYGYTF
>TRBJ1-2|.|few|TRBV30
TGTGCCTGGACGCGAGGGGATAGCTACTATGGCTACACCTTC
CAWTRGDSYYGYTF
>TRBJ2-1|.|many|TRBV19
TGTGCCAGTAGTATGAGGGTGGGAGCGCGCTCCTACAATGAGCAGTTCTTC
CASSMRVGARSYNEQFF